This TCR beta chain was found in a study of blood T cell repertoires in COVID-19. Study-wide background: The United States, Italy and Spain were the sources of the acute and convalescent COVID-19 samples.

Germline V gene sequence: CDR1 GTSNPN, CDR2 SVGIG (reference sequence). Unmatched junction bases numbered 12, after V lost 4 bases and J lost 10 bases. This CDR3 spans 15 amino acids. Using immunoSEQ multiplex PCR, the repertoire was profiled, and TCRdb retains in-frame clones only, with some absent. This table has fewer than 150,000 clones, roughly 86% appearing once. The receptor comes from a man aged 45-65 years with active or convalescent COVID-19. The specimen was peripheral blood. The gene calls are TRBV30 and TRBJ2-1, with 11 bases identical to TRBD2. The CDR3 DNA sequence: TGTGCCTGGACCAAGGGACTAGCGGCGGGGGGCGAGCAGTTCTTC. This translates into CAWTKGLAAGGEQFF.